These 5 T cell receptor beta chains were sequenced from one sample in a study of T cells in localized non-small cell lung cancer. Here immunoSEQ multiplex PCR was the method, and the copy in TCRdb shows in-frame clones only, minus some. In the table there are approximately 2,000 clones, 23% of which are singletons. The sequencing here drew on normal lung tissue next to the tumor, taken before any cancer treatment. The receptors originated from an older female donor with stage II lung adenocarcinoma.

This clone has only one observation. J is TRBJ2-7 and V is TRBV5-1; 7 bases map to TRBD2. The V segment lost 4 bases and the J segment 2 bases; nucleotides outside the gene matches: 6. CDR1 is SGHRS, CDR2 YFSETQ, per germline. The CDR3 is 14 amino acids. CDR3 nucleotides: TGCGCCAGCAGCCAAGTAGCGGGCCCCTACGAGCAGTACTTC. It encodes CASSQVAGPYEQYF. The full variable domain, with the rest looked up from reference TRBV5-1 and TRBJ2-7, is KAGVTQTPRYLIKTRGQQVTLSCSPISGHRSVSWYQQTPGQGLQFLFEYFSETQRNKGNFPGRFSGRQFSNSRSEMNVSTLELGDSALYLCASSQVAGPYEQYFGPGTRLTVT.

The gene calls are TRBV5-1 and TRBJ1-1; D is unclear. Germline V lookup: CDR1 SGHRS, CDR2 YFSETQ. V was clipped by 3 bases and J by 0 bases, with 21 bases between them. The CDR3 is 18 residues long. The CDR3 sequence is CASSSVGVSTPMNTEAFF. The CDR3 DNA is TGCGCCAGCAGCTCCGTCGGGGTGTCAACTCCGATGAACACTGAAGCTTTCTTT.

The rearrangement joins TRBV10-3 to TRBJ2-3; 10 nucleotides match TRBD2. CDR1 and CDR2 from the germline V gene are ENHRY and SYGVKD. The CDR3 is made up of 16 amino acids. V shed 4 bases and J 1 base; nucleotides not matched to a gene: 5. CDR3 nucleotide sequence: TGTGCCATCAGTGGCTTAGCGGGAGGCGGCACAGATACGCAGTATTTT. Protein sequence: CAISGLAGGGTDTQYF.

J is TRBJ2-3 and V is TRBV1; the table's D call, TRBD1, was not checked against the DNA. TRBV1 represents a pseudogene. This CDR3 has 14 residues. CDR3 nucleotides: TGCGCCAGCAGCCAATTCAACGGACAAGATACGCAGTATTTT. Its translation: CASSQFNGQDTQYF.

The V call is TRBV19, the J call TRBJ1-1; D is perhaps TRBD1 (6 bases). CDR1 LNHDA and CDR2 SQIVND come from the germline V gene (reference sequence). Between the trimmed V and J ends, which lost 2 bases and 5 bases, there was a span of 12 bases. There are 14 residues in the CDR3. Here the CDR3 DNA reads TGTGCCAGTAGTATAACAGGGATCAGGACTGAAGCTTTCTTT. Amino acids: CASSITGIRTEAFF.